The 5 T cell receptor beta chains given below trace back to one sample, sequenced in a study of T cells in Graves' hyperthyroidism and ophthalmopathy (dated by TCRdb to between 2017 and 2020). Receptors were amplified or captured by multiplex PCR. For sequencing, an Illumina HiSeq 2000 was employed. Amplification of TCR beta CDR3 regions was carried out from RNA transcripts. A first-round RT-PCR of the TCR CDR3 used the HTBI primer set with the Qiagen OneStep RT-PCR kit. TCRdb applied fastp at Q25 and MiXCR to the public reads, then kept only in-frame beta chains. When rows share a CDR3 protein, they turn into one entry using the most common DNA and genes. Present in this sample are some 510,000 distinct CDR3 sequences, about 45% of which were seen just once. Just over 8% of the sample is taken by the ten largest. Material: peripheral blood or thyroid tissue (not recorded which). The receptor source for this set is a young woman with Graves' hyperthyroidism. Donor details come from another sample of the same person, matched by shared clones.

This clonotype occurred once. V usage is TRBV25-1 and J usage is TRBJ2-5; D gene uncertain. The germline gives CDR1 MGHDK, CDR2 SYGVNS. The CDR3 is 14 residues long. V shed 6 bases and J shed 5 bases, with 16 bases lying between them. The CDR3 sequence is CASSDPILGETQYF. DNA of the CDR3: TGTGCCAGCAGCGACCCGATCCTCGGGGAGACCCAGTACTTC.

The sample holds many counts of this clonotype. The J gene is TRBJ1-4, the V gene TRBV14; D possibly corresponds to TRBD1 (5 bases). CDR3 length: 13 residues. Germline CDR1 SGHDN, CDR2 FVKESK. Trimming pared 4 bases from V and 5 bases from J, leaving 8 bases between. The CDR3 here is CASSLWGNEKLFF. Here the CDR3 DNA reads TGTGCCAGCAGCCTTTGGGGCAATGAAAAACTGTTTTTT.

This clonotype was recorded at least ten times. The chain couples TRBV7-6 to TRBJ2-7; no firm D call. V was shortened by 5 bases and J by 7 bases, with 12 bases between the two germline ends. Germline V gene sequence: CDR1 SGHVS, CDR2 FNYEAQ. The CDR3 has 12 residues. CDR3 nucleotides: TGTGCCAGCAGCCCGCCATACCGTGAGCAGTACTTC. This translates into CASSPPYREQYF.

This clonotype was seen just once. The chain couples TRBV12-3 or TRBV12-4 to TRBJ1-1; a possible D gene is TRBD1 (5 bases). V was trimmed by 3 bases and J by 4 bases, leaving 12 bases between them. This CDR3 contains 14 residues. CDR3 sequence (DNA): TGTGCCAGCAGTTTCTCTGGGGGGACCACTGAAGCTTTCTTT. It is translated as CASSFSGGTTEAFF.

The chain recombines TRBV24-1 with TRBJ2-2; 10 nucleotides agree with TRBD2. CDR3 length: 19 amino acids. The junction had 10 bases not matched to a gene; V was cut back by 4 bases and J by 0 bases. Germline CDR1 KGHDR, CDR2 SFDVKD. CDR3 protein: CATSDSRGSGRSNTGELFF. The CDR3 DNA follows: TGTGCCACCAGTGACTCCCGGGGTAGCGGGAGGTCGAACACCGGGGAGCTGTTTTTT.